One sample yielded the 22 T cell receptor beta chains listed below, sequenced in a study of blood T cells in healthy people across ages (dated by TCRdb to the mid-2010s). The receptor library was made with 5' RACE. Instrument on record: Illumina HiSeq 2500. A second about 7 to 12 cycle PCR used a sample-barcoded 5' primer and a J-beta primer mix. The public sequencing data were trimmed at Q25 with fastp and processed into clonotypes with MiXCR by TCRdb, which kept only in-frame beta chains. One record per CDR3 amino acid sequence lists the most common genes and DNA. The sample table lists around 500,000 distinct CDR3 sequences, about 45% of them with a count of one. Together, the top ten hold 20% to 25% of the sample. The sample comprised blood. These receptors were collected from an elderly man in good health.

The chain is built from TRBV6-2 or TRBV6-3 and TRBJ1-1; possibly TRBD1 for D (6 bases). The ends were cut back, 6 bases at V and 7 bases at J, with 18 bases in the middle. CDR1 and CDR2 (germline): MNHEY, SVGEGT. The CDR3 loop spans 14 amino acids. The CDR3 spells CASSHGNRVNEAFF. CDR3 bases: TGTGCCAGCAGCCACGGAAACAGGGTAAATGAAGCTTTCTTT.

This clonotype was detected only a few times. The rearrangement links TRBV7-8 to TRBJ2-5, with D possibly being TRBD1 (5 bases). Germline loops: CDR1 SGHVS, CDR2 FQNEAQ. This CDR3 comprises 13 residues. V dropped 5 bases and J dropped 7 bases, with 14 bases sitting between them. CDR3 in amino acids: CASSPVGQATQYF. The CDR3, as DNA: TGTGCCAGCAGCCCCGTGGGGCAGGCGACCCAGTACTTC.

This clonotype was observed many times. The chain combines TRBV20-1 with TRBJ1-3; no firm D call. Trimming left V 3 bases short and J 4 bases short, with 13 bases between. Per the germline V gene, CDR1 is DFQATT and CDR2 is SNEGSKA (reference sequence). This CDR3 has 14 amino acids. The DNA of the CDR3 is TGCAGTGCTAGTCCGGGAGAATTCGGAAACACCATATATTTT. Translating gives CSASPGEFGNTIYF.

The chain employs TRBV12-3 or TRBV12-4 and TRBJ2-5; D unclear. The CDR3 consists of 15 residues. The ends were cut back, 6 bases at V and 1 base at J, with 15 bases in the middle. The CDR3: CASSLTLGPQETQYF. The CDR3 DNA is TGTGCCAGCAGCCTCACTTTGGGCCCCCAAGAGACCCAGTACTTC.

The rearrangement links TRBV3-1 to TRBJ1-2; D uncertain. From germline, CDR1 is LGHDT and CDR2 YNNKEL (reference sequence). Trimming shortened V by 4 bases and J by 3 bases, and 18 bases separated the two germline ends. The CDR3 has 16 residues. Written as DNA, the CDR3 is TGTGCCAGCAGCCCCAGAACCTCGGGGTCCTACTATGGCTACACCTTC. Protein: CASSPRTSGSYYGYTF.

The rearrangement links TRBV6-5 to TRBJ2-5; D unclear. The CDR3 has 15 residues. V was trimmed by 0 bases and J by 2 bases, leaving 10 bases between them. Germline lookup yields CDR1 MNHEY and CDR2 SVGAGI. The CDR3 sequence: CASSYSASRQETQYF. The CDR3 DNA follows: TGTGCCAGCAGTTACTCTGCCAGTAGACAAGAGACCCAGTACTTC.

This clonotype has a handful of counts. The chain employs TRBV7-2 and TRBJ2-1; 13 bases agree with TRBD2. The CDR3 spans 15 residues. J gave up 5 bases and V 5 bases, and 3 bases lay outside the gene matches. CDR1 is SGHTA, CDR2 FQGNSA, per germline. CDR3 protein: CASSTTSGGDNEQFF. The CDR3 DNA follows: TGTGCCAGCAGCACAACTAGCGGGGGGGACAATGAGCAGTTCTTC.

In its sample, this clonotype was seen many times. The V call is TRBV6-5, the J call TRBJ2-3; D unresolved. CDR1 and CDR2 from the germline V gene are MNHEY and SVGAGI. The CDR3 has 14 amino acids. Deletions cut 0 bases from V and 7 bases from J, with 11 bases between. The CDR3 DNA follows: TGTGCCAGCAGTTACTCGGAAGGATCCAATACGCAGTATTTT. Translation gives CASSYSEGSNTQYF.

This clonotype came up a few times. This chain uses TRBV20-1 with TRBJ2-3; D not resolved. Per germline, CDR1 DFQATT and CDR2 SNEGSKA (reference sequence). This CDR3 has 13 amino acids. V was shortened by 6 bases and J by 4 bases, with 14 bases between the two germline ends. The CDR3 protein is CSATPRTADTQYF. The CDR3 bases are TGCAGTGCCACCCCTCGGACGGCAGATACGCAGTATTTT.

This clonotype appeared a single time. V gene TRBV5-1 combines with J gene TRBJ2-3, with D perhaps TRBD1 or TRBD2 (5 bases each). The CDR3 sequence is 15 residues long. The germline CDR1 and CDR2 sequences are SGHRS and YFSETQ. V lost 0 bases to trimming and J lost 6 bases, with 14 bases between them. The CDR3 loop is CASSLEGFRDDTQYF. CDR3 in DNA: TGCGCCAGCAGCTTGGAAGGTTTCAGGGACGATACGCAGTATTTT.

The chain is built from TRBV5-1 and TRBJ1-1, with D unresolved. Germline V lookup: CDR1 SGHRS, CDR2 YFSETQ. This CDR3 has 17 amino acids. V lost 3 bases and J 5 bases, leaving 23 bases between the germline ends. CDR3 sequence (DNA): TGCGCCAGCAGCTCTAGTCATGGCTCTTCAATGGGGACTGAAGCTTTCTTT. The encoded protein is CASSSSHGSSMGTEAFF.

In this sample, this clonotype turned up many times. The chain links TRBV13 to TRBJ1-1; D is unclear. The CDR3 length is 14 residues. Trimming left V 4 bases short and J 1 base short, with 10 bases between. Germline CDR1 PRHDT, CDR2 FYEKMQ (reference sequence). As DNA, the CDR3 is TGTGCCAGCAGCTCCCGAACTGGGAACACTGAAGCTTTCTTT. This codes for CASSSRTGNTEAFF.

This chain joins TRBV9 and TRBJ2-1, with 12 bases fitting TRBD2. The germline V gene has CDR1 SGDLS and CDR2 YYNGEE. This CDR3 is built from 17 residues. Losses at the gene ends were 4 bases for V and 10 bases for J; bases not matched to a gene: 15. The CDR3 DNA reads TGTGCCAGCAGCCTCAGATCCGGGACTAGCGGGTTGGACGAGCAGTTCTTC. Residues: CASSLRSGTSGLDEQFF.

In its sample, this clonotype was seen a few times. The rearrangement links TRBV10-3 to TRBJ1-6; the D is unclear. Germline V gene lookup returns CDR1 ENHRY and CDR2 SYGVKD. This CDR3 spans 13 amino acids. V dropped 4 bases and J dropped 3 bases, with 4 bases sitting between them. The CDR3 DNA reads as TGTGCCATCAGTGGGGGCTATAATTCACCCCTCCACTTT. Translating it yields CAISGGYNSPLHF.

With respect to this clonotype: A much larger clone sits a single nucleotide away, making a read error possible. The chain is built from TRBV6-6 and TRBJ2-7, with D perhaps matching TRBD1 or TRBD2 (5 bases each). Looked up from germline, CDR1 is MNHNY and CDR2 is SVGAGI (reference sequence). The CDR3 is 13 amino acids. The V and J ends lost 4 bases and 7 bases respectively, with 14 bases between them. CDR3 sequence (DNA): TGTGCCAGCAGTTGTGTCGGGGACGGGGAGCAGTACTTC. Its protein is CASSCVGDGEQYF.

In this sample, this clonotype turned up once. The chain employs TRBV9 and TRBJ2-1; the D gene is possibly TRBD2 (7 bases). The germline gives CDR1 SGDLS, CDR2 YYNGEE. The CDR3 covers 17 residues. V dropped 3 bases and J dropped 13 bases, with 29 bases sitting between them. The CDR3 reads CASSGDFGGPNPETQFF. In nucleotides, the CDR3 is TGTGCCAGCAGCGGAGACTTCGGGGGGCCCAATCCCGAGACCCAGTTCTTC.

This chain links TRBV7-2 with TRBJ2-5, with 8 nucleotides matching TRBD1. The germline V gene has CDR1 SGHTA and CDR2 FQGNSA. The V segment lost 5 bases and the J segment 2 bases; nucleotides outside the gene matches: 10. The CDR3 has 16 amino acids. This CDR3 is CASSPDRVFRQETQYF. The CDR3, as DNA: TGTGCCAGCAGCCCGGACAGGGTGTTCAGGCAAGAGACCCAGTACTTC.

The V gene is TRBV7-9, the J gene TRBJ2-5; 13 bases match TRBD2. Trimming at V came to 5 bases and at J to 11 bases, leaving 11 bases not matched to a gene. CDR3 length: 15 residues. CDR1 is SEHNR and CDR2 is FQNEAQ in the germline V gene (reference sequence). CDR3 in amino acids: CASSPVTSGRIEQYF. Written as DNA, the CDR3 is TGTGCCAGCAGCCCGGTGACTAGCGGGAGGATTGAGCAGTACTTC.

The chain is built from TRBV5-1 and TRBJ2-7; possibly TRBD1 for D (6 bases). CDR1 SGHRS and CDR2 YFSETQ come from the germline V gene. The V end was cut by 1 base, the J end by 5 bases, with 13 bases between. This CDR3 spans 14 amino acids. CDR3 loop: CASSLRTEANEQYF. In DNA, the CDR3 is TGCGCCAGCAGCTTGCGGACAGAAGCCAACGAGCAGTACTTC.

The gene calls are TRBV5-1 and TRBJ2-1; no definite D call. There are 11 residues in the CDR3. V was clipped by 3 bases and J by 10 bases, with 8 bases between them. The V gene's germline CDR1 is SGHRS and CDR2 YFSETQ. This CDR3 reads CASSWELEQFF. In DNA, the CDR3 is TGCGCCAGCAGCTGGGAACTAGAGCAGTTCTTC.

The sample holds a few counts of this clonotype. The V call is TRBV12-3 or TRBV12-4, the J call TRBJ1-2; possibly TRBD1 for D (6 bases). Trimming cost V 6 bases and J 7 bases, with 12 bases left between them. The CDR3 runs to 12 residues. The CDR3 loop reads CASSTGYRGYTF. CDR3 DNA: TGTGCCAGCAGCACAGGGTATCGTGGCTACACCTTC.

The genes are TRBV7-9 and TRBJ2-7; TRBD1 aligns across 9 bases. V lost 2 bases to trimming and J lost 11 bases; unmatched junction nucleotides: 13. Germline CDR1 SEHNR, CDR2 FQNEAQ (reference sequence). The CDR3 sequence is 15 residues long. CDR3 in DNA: TGTGCCAGCAGCTTACCTGACCGACAGGGGGGTTTAGAGTACTTC. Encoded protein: CASSLPDRQGGLEYF.